Only a few counts were recorded for the clone carrying this TCR beta chain. Its antigen is unknown. The CDR3 end shows no conserved phenylalanine or tryptophan, and so a read error is likely. This entry belongs to a study of read filtering for tumor transcriptome and immune sequencing. Study-level points and caveats: The CD138-negative fraction was mixed bone marrow immune cells, not pure T cells.

The library was built from about 370 ng RNA with molecular barcoded adaptors for alpha/delta and beta/gamma chains. MiXCR was run by TCRdb on the reads, yielding one entry per CDR3 protein. The sample contains approximately 40,000 distinct CDR3 sequences, around 15% of which appear only once. The CDR3 has 13 residues. V was pared by 3 bases and J by 4 bases, with 13 bases between. CDR1 is SQVTM and CDR2 is ANQGSEA in the germline V gene. Source material: a population of CD138-negative cells sorted from bone marrow. This sequence originates from a donor older than 35 with multiple myeloma. The rearrangement links TRBV29-1 to TRBJ2-7; a weak D match, TRBD2 (6 bases). The CDR3 sequence: CSVDYPGRYEQYL. CDR3 DNA sequence: TGCAGCGTTGATTATCCAGGGAGGTACGAGCAGTACCTC.